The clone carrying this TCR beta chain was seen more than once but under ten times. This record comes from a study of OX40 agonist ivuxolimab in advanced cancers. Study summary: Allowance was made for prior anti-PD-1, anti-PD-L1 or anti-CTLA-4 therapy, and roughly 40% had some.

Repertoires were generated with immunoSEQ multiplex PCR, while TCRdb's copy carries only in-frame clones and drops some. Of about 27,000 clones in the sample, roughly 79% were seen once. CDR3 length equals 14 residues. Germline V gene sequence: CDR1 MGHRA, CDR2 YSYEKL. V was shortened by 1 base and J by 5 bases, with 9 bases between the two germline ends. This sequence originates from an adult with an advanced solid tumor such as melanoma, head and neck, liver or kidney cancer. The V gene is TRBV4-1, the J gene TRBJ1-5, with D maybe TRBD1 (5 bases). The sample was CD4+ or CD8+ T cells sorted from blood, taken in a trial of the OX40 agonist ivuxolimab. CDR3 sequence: CASSQVGDHQPQHF. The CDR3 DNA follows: TGCGCCAGCAGCCAAGTAGGGGACCATCAGCCCCAGCATTTT.